This T cell receptor (beta chain) was documented in a study of human T cells and chemical hapten exposure. Background on the study: Application of 0.01% DPC to the upper back was done by patch test, with a reading at 6 days.

Unique molecular identifiers were attached to individual cDNA molecules within the library. TCRdb used MiXCR to reprocess the RACE reads, holding one entry per CDR3 protein. The sample records roughly 380,000 distinct CDR3 sequences, about 6.9% being singletons. Losses at the gene ends were 6 bases for V and 1 base for J; bases not matched to a gene: 1. The CDR3 loop spans 13 amino acids. Germline values: CDR1 MNHEY, CDR2 SMNVEV (reference sequence). Regarding the study as a whole: Relative to controls, expanded TCRs formed significantly more large CDR3 similarity clusters. With DPC sensitization, TCRs exceeding 1 in 1000 frequency showed no change.

This clonotype was observed a handful of times. What it recognizes is unknown. A much larger clone lies a single base off, so this may be a read error. Noted time point: patch test 2, 6 weeks after DPC sensitization. Treatment meaning: therapeutic diphenylcyclopropenone sensitization with weekly scalp DPC. The specimen comprised whole blood, sampled in connection with sensitization to the hapten diphenylcyclopropenone (DPC). The chain has TRBV27 and TRBJ1-2; 8 bases fit TRBD1. This sequence was found in a woman aged 18-29 years with alopecia areata. Some clones in this sample may be carry-over from other donors' samples. The CDR3 DNA is TGTGCCAGCAGGACAGGGGATAACTATGGCTACACCTTC. As protein: CASRTGDNYGYTF.